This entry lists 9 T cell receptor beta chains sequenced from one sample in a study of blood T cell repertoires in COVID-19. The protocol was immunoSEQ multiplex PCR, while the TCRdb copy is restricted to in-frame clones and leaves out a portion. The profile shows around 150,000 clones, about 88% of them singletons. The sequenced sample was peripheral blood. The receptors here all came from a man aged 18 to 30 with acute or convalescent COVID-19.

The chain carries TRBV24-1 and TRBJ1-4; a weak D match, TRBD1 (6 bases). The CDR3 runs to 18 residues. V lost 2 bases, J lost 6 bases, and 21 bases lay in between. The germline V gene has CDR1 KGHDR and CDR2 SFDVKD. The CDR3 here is CATSDSRATGGLYEKLFF. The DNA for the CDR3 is TGTGCCACCAGTGATTCCAGAGCGACAGGAGGTTTATATGAAAAACTGTTTTTT.

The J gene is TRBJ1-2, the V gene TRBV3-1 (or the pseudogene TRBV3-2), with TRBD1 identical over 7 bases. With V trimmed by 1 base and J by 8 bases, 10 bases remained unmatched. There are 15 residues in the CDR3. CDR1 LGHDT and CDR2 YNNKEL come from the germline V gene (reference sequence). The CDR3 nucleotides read TGTGCCAGCAGCCAAGCCAACAGGGGAAGAAACGGCTACACCTTC. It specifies CASSQANRGRNGYTF.

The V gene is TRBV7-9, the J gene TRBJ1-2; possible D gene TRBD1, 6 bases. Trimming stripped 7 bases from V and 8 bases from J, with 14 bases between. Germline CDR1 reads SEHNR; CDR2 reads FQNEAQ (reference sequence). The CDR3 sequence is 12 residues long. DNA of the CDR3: TGTGCCAGCACCCTGGGGGGGCACGGCTACACCTTC. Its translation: CASTLGGHGYTF.

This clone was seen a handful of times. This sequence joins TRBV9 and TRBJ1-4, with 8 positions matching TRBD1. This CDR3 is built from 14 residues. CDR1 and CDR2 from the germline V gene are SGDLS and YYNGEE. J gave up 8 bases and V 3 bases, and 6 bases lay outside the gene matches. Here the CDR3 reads CASSGQGTYEKLFF. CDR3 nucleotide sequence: TGTGCCAGCAGCGGACAGGGGACATACGAAAAACTGTTTTTT.

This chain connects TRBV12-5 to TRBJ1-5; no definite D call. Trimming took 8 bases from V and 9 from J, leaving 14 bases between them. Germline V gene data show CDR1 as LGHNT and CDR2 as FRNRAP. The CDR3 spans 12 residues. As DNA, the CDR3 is TGTGCTAGTATGGATTGGGAGGGGCCCCAGCATTTT. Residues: CASMDWEGPQHF. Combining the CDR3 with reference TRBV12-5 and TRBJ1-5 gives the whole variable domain DARVTQTPRHKVTEMGQEVTMRCQPILGHNTVFWYRQTMMQGLELLAYFRNRAPLDDSGMPKDRFSAEMPDATLATLKIQPSEPRDSAVYFCASMDWEGPQHFGDGTRLSIL.

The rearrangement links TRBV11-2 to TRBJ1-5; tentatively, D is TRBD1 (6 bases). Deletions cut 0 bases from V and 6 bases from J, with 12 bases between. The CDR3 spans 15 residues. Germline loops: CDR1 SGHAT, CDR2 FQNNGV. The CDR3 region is CASSLDAGTSQPQHF. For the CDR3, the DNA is TGTGCCAGCAGCTTAGATGCAGGGACAAGTCAGCCCCAGCATTTT.

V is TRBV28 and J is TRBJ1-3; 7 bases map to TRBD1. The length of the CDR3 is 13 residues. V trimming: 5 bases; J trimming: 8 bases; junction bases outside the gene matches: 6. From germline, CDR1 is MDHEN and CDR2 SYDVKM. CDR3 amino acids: CASSHQGVDTIYF. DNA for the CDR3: TGTGCCAGCAGTCACCAGGGGGTGGACACCATATATTTT.

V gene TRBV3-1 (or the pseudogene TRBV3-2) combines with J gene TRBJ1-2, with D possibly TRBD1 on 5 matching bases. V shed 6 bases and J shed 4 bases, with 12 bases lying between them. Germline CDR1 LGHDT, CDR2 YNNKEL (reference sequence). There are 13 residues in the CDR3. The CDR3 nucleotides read TGTGCCAGCAGGGACCGGGGGGTCTATGGCTACACCTTC. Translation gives CASRDRGVYGYTF.

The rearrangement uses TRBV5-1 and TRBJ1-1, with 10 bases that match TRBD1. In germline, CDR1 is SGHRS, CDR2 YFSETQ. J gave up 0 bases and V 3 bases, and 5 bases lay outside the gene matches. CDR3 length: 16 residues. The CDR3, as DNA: TGCGCCAGCAGCTCCGGACAGGGGGGATTGAACACTGAAGCTTTCTTT. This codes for CASSSGQGGLNTEAFF.